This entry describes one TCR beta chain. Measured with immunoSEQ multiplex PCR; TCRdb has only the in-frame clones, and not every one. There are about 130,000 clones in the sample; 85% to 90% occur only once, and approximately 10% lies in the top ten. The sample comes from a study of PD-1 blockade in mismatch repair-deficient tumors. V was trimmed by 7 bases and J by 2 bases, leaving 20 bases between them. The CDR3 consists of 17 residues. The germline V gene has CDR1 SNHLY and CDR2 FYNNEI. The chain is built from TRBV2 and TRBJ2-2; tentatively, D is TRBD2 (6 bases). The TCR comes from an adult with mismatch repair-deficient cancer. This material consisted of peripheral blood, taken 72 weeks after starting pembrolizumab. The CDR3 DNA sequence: TGTGCCAGCATGGAGGTAAGCGGGTTGGTCAACACCGGGGAGCTGTTTTTT. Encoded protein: CASMEVSGLVNTGELFF.